This TCR beta chain was documented in a study of patients and donors after allogeneic stem cell transplantation. TCRdb redid the calling of the RT-PCR reads with MiXCR, one entry per CDR3 protein. The sample has 15,000 to 20,000 distinct CDR3 sequences, approximately 5% seen once. This clonotype was seen at least ten times. Specimen: blood, either unsorted or a sorted T cell fraction (not recorded which). This TCR derives from a human donor who was either an allogeneic HSCT recipient or a stem cell or donor lymphocyte infusion donor (not recorded which). It is not recorded whose cells these are; they may come from a transplant donor.

The chain's CDR3 is CASSHTQGMEAGELFF. DNA of the CDR3: TGCGCCAGCAGCCATACACAGGGTATGGAGGCCGGGGAGCTGTTTTTT. This chain links TRBV4-1 with TRBJ2-2, with D possibly TRBD1 on 6 matching bases. The V gene's germline CDR1 is MGHRA and CDR2 YSYEKL. V lost 3 bases, J lost 6 bases, and 17 bases lay in between. CDR3 length: 16 residues.